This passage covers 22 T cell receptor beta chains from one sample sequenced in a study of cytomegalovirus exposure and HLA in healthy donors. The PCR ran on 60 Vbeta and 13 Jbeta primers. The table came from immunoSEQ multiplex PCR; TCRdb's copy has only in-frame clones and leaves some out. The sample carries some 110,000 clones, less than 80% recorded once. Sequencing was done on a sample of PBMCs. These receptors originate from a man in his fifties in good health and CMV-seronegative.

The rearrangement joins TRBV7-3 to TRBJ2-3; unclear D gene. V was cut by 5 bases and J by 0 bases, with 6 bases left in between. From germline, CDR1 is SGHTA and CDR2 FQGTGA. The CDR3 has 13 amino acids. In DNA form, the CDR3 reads TGTGCCAGCAGCCCCGGGAGCACAGATACGCAGTATTTT. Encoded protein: CASSPGSTDTQYF.

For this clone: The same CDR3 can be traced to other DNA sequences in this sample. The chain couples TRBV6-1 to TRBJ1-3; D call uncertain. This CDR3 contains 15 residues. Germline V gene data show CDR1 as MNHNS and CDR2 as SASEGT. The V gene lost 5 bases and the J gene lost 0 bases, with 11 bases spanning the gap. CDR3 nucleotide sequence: TGTGCCAGCAGTCCCCCGGCAGGCTCTGGAAACACCATATATTTT. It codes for CASSPPAGSGNTIYF.

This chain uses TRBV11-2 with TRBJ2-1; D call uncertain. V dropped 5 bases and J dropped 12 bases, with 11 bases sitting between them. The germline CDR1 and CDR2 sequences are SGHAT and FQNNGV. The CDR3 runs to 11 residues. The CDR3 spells CASSDTFGQFF. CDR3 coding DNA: TGTGCCAGCAGCGACACCTTTGGGCAGTTCTTC.

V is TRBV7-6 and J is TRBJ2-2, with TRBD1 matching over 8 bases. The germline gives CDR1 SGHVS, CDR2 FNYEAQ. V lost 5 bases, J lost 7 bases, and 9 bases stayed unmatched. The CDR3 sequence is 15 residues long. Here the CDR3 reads CASSASGGVGGELFF. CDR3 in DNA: TGTGCCAGCAGCGCGTCAGGGGGCGTAGGCGGGGAGCTGTTTTTT.

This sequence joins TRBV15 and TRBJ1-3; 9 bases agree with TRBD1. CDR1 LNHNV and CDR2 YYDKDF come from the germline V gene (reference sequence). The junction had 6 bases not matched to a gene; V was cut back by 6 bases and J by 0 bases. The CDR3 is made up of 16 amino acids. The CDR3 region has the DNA TGTGCCACCAGTGACGGGACAGGGATCTCTGGAAACACCATATATTTT. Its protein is CATSDGTGISGNTIYF. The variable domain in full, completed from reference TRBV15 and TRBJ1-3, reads DAMVIQNPRYQVTQFGKPVTLSCSQTLNHNVMYWYQQKSSQAPKLLFHYYDKDFNNEADTPDNFQSRRPNTSFCFLDIRSPGLGDTAMYLCATSDGTGISGNTIYFGEGSWLTVV.

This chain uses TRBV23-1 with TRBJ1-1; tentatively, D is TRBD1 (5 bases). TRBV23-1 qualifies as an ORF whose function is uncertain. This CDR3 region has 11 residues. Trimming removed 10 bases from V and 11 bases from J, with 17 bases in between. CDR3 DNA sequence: TGCGCCACCTTATGGGGGGGAGTCGCTTTCTTT. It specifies CATLWGGVAFF.

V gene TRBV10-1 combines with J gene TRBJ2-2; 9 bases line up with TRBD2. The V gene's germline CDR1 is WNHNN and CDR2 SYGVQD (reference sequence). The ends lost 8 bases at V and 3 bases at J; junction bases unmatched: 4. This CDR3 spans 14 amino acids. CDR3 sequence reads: CASSSGADTGELFF. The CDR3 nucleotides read TGCGCCAGCTCTAGCGGGGCGGACACCGGGGAGCTGTTTTTT.

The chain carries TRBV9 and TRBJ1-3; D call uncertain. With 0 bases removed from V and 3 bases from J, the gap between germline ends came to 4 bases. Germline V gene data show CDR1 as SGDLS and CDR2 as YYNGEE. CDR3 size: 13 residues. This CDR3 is CASSVGSGNTIYF. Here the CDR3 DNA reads TGTGCCAGCAGCGTAGGTAGTGGAAACACCATATATTTT.

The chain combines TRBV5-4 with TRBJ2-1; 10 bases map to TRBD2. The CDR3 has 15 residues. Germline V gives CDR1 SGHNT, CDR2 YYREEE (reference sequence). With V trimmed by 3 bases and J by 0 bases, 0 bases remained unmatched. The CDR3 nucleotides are TGTGCCAGCAGCTCTAGCGGGAGCTCCTACAATGAGCAGTTCTTC. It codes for CASSSSGSSYNEQFF.

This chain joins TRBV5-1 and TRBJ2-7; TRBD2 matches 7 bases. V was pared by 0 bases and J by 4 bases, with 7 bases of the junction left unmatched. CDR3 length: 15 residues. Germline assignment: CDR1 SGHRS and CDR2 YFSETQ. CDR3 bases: TGCGCCAGCAGCTTGGGGCCTAGCGGAGCTTACGAGCAGTACTTC. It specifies CASSLGPSGAYEQYF.

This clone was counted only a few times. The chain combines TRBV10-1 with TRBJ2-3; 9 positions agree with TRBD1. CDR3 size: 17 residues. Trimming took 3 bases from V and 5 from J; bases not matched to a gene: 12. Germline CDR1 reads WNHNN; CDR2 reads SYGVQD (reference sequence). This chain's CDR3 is CASSDPKGDRDEDTQYF. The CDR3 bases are TGCGCCAGCAGTGACCCCAAGGGGGACAGGGATGAAGATACGCAGTATTTT.

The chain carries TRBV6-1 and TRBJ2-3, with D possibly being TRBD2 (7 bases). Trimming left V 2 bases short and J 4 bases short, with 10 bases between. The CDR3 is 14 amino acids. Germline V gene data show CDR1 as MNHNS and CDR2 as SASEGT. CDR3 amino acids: CASSEFGGPDTQYF. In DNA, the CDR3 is TGTGCCAGCAGTGAATTCGGGGGGCCAGATACGCAGTATTTT.

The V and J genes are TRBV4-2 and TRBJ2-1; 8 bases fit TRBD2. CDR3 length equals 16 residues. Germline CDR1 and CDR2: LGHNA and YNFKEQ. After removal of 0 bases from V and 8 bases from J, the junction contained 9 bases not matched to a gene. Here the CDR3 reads CASSQERGGWGHEQFF. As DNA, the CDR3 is TGTGCCAGCAGCCAAGAACGCGGGGGGTGGGGTCATGAGCAGTTCTTC.

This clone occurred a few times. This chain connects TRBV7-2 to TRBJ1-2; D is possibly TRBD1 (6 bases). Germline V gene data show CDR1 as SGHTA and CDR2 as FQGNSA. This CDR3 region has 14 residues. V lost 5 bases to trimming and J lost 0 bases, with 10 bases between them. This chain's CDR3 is CASSRDKTNYGYTF. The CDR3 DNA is TGTGCCAGCAGCAGGGACAAGACTAACTATGGCTACACCTTC.

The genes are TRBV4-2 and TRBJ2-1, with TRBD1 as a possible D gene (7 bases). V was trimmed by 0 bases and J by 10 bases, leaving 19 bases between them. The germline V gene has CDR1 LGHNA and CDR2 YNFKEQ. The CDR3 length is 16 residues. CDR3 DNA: TGTGCCAGCAGCCAAGATCGGAAGGGGGGACAGTCCGAGCAGTTCTTC. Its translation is CASSQDRKGGQSEQFF.

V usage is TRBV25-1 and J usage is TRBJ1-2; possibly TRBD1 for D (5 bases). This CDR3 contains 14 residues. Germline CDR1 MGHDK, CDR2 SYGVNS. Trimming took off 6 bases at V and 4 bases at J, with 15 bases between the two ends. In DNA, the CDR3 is TGTGCCAGCAGACCCGCAGGGATATTCTATGGCTACACCTTC. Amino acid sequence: CASRPAGIFYGYTF.

The CDR3 DNA sequence: TGTGCCAGTAGCTGGGGGGGAACTTACAATGAGCAGTTCTTC. It yields the protein CASSWGGTYNEQFF. This chain connects TRBV19 to TRBJ2-1; 7 bases align to TRBD2. Germline assignment: CDR1 LNHDA and CDR2 SQIVND (reference sequence). CDR3 length: 14 residues. After removal of 6 bases from V and 4 bases from J, the junction contained 6 bases not matched to a gene.

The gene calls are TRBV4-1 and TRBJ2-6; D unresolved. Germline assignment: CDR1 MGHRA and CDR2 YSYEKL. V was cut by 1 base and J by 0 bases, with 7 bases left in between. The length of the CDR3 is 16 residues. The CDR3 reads CASSQAVSSGANVLTF. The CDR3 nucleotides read TGCGCCAGCAGCCAAGCCGTGAGCTCTGGGGCCAACGTCCTGACTTTC.

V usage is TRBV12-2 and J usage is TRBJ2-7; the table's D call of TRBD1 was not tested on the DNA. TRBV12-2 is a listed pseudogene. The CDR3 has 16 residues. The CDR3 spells CASRLGSGTGGYEQYV. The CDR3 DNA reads TGTGCAAGTCGCTTAGGCTCCGGGACAGGGGGCTACGAGCAGTACGTC.

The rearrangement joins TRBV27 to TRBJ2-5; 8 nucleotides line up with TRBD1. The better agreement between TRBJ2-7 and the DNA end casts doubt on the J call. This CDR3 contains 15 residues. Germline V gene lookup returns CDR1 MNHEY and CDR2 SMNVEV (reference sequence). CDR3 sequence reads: CASRSETGVTYEQYF. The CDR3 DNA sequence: TGTGCCAGCAGATCGGAGACAGGGGTTACCTACGAGCAGTACTTC.

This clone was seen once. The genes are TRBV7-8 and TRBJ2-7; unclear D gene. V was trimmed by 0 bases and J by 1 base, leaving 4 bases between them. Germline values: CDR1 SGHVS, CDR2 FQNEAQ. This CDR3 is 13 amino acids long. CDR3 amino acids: CASSLAGSYEQYV. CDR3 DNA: TGTGCCAGCAGCTTAGCCGGGTCCTACGAGCAGTACGTC.

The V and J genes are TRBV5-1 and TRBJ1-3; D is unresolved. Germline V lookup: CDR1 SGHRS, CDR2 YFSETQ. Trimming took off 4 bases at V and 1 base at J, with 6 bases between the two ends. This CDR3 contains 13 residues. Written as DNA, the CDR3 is TGCGCCAGCAGCCCTAGGTCTGGAAACACCATATATTTT. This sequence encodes CASSPRSGNTIYF.